Shown below are 25 T cell receptor beta chains from a single sample sequenced in a study of blood T cell repertoires in COVID-19. Only in-frame clones appear in the TCRdb table, and some are missing; sequencing was by immunoSEQ multiplex PCR. This table holds a few hundred thousand clones, about 90% found once. The sequenced material came from peripheral blood. These receptors all come from a woman in her thirties with COVID-19, enrolled during active disease.

The gene calls are TRBV28 and TRBJ1-4; D call uncertain. CDR1 is MDHEN, CDR2 SYDVKM, per germline. The CDR3 is 14 residues long. Trimming shortened V by 2 bases and J by 0 bases, and 4 bases separated the two germline ends. CDR3 DNA: TGTGCCAGCAGTTTAACTGCAACTAATGAAAAACTGTTTTTT. Amino acids: CASSLTATNEKLFF.

The chain joins TRBV7-2 to TRBJ1-4; D may be TRBD1 (6 bases). The CDR3 extends over 15 amino acids. V lost 2 bases, J lost 8 bases, and 15 bases lay in between. Germline V gene lookup returns CDR1 SGHTA and CDR2 FQGNSA. CDR3 nucleotide sequence: TGTGCCAGCAGCTTAAGGGGGAGGGGTTCCGAAAAACTGTTTTTT. It encodes CASSLRGRGSEKLFF.

The chain joins TRBV3-1 (or the pseudogene TRBV3-2) to TRBJ2-2, with D perhaps matching TRBD1 (6 bases). Germline CDR1 is LGHDT and CDR2 is YNNKEL (reference sequence). The CDR3 covers 17 residues. V lost 4 bases and J lost 0, with 15 bases in between. The CDR3 bases are TGTGCCAGCAGCCCTAAGTCTAGGGGGTCGAACACCGGGGAGCTGTTTTTT. Its translation is CASSPKSRGSNTGELFF.

Concerning this clone itself: This CDR3 is also generated by other DNA sequences in the sample. The V gene is TRBV9, the J gene TRBJ2-7; 7 nucleotides line up with TRBD1. The CDR3 consists of 14 residues. J lost 2 bases, V lost 0 bases, and 2 bases had no gene match. Germline assignment: CDR1 SGDLS and CDR2 YYNGEE. CDR3 nucleotide sequence: TGTGCCAGCAGCGTAGGACAGGGTACCTACGAGCAGTACTTC. Its protein product is CASSVGQGTYEQYF.

This clone is a singleton in its sample. The rearrangement links TRBV5-1 to TRBJ2-5; weak D call: TRBD1 (6 bases). Per the germline V gene, CDR1 is SGHRS and CDR2 is YFSETQ. With 4 bases removed from V and 4 bases from J, the gap between germline ends came to 17 bases. The CDR3 has 15 residues. In DNA form, the CDR3 reads TGCGCCAGCAGCCGCGCAGGGGAAAGAGGAGAGACCCAGTACTTC. Translation gives CASSRAGERGETQYF.

The rearrangement joins TRBV30 to TRBJ2-7, with TRBD2 as a possible D gene (5 bases). Germline V gene sequence: CDR1 GTSNPN, CDR2 SVGIG (reference sequence). The CDR3 runs 12 residues. Trimming removed 2 bases at V and 7 bases at J, with 12 bases between. CDR3 sequence (DNA): TGTGCCTGGAGTACCGAGACGGGAGAGCAGTACTTC. Translation gives CAWSTETGEQYF.

The chain couples TRBV5-1 to TRBJ2-7; TRBD1 is a possible D gene (7 bases). Per germline, CDR1 SGHRS and CDR2 YFSETQ. The CDR3 length is 15 residues. Trimming shortened V by 4 bases and J by 5 bases, and 19 bases separated the two germline ends. The DNA for the CDR3 is TGCGCCAGCAGCCCGGGACAGCCGGGGGATAACGAGCAGTACTTC. Encoded protein: CASSPGQPGDNEQYF. Filled out from reference TRBV5-1 and TRBJ2-7, the complete variable domain reads KAGVTQTPRYLIKTRGQQVTLSCSPISGHRSVSWYQQTPGQGLQFLFEYFSETQRNKGNFPGRFSGRQFSNSRSEMNVSTLELGDSALYLCASSPGQPGDNEQYFGPGTRLTVT.

This clone has just one count. The V call is TRBV30, the J call TRBJ1-5; no clear D. The CDR3 has 14 amino acids. Germline V gene lookup returns CDR1 GTSNPN and CDR2 SVGIG (reference sequence). The V and J ends lost 2 bases and 9 bases respectively, with 17 bases between them. This CDR3 is CAWSSGNREGPQHF. The CDR3 DNA reads as TGTGCCTGGAGTTCAGGTAACAGAGAAGGGCCCCAGCATTTT.

This chain joins TRBV4-1 and TRBJ2-5; 10 bases align to TRBD2. With V trimmed by 3 bases and J by 0 bases, 13 bases remained unmatched. Germline CDR1 and CDR2: MGHRA and YSYEKL. The CDR3 contains 19 residues. CDR3 nucleotide sequence: TGCGCCAGCAGCCATGGTACCCGTGGACTAGCGGTAAACCAAGAGACCCAGTACTTC. This encodes CASSHGTRGLAVNQETQYF.

V and J are TRBV5-1 and TRBJ2-7; D is uncertain. Germline V gene sequence: CDR1 SGHRS, CDR2 YFSETQ. This CDR3 spans 15 amino acids. The germline V and J ends were trimmed by 0 bases and 0 bases, with 10 bases remaining between them. CDR3 region: CASSLAHFPSYEQYF. In DNA, the CDR3 is TGCGCCAGCAGCTTGGCCCATTTCCCCTCCTACGAGCAGTACTTC.

V and J are TRBV11-2 and TRBJ1-3; D gene uncertain. This CDR3 spans 16 amino acids. V was shortened by 2 bases and J by 0 bases, with 11 bases between the two germline ends. Germline loops: CDR1 SGHAT, CDR2 FQNNGV. The CDR3 bases are TGTGCCAGCAGCTTAAAGACGGGAAGCTCTGGAAACACCATATATTTT. Translating it yields CASSLKTGSSGNTIYF. The whole variable domain, filled in from reference TRBV11-2 and TRBJ1-3, reads EAGVAQSPRYKIIEKRQSVAFWCNPISGHATLYWYQQILGQGPKLLIQFQNNGVVDDSQLPKDRFSAERLKGVDSTLKIQPAKLEDSAVYLCASSLKTGSSGNTIYFGEGSWLTVV.

The count of this clone is one. The V and J genes are TRBV19 and TRBJ1-1, with D hard to call. The length of the CDR3 is 12 residues. Looked up from germline, CDR1 is LNHDA and CDR2 is SQIVND (reference sequence). The V end was cut by 6 bases, the J end by 10 bases, with 15 bases between. The CDR3 DNA is TGTGCCAGTAGAGGAGGGAGGAGTGGAGCTTTCTTT. It translates to CASRGGRSGAFF.

The sample holds one count of this clone. The chain combines TRBV27 with TRBJ2-1; 12 bases match TRBD2. Unmatched junction bases numbered 2, after V lost 4 bases and J lost 4 bases. In germline, CDR1 is MNHEY, CDR2 SMNVEV (reference sequence). CDR3 length: 15 residues. The CDR3 is CASSYGTSGYNEQFF. The CDR3 bases are TGTGCCAGCAGTTACGGGACTAGCGGGTACAATGAGCAGTTCTTC.

The chain recombines TRBV7-3 with TRBJ2-3, with TRBD2 matching over 9 bases. Per germline, CDR1 SGHTA and CDR2 FQGTGA. This CDR3 region has 14 residues. J lost 2 bases, V lost 5 bases, and 2 bases had no gene match. CDR3 in amino acids: CASSPSGNTDTQYF. DNA of the CDR3: TGTGCCAGCAGCCCTAGCGGGAACACAGATACGCAGTATTTT.

The chain recombines TRBV2 with TRBJ2-3; 8 bases are a match to TRBD2. Germline V lookup: CDR1 SNHLY, CDR2 FYNNEI. V shed 7 bases and J 4 bases; nucleotides not matched to a gene: 7. The CDR3 extends over 14 amino acids. The CDR3 DNA sequence: TGTGCCAGCACCCAGCGGGAGTACGCAGATACGCAGTATTTT. It is translated as CASTQREYADTQYF.

This chain connects TRBV19 to TRBJ1-1, with no clear D. V was pared by 3 bases and J by 1 base, with 12 bases between. The CDR3 is made up of 15 amino acids. Germline assignment: CDR1 LNHDA and CDR2 SQIVND (reference sequence). The CDR3 protein is CASSIQAPGNTEAFF. The DNA of the CDR3 is TGTGCCAGTAGTATCCAGGCCCCAGGGAACACTGAAGCTTTCTTT. The full variable domain, its missing parts supplied by reference TRBV19 and TRBJ1-1, is DGGITQSPKYLFRKEGQNVTLSCEQNLNHDAMYWYRQDPGQGLRLIYYSQIVNDFQKGDIAEGYSVSREKKESFPLTVTSAQKNPTAFYLCASSIQAPGNTEAFFGQGTRLTVV.

The chain uses TRBV18 and TRBJ1-1; TRBD1 matches at 7 bases. The CDR3 length is 13 residues. Trimming removed 6 bases from V and 5 bases from J; junction bases left unmatched: 6. Germline V lookup: CDR1 KGHSH, CDR2 LQKENI. Written as DNA, the CDR3 is TGTGCCAGCTCCGGACAGGCGAAAACTGAAGCTTTCTTT. The encoded protein is CASSGQAKTEAFF. Drawing the rest from reference TRBV18 and TRBJ1-1, the complete variable domain is NAGVMQNPRHLVRRRGQEARLRCSPMKGHSHVYWYRQLPEEGLKFMVYLQKENIIDESGMPKERFSAEFPKEGPSILRIQQVVRGDSAAYFCASSGQAKTEAFFGQGTRLTVV.

In this sample, this clone turned up once. J is TRBJ2-7 and V is TRBV5-4; D might be TRBD1 (5 bases). V was cut by 7 bases and J by 3 bases, with 11 bases left in between. The CDR3 totals 12 residues. Per germline, CDR1 SGHNT and CDR2 YYREEE (reference sequence). The CDR3, as DNA: TGTGCCAGCTCGACAGAGCTCTACGAGCAGTACTTC. Its protein product is CASSTELYEQYF.

This clone was observed once. The gene calls are TRBV5-1 and TRBJ1-2; 7 nucleotides agree with TRBD1. V was clipped by 0 bases and J by 6 bases; unmatched bases: 5. Germline V CDR1 and CDR2: SGHRS, YFSETQ. The CDR3 spans 14 residues. In nucleotides, the CDR3 is TGCGCCAGCAGCTTGGGGGGACAGCCCAATGGCTACACCTTC. This encodes CASSLGGQPNGYTF.

The genes are TRBV18 and TRBJ1-2; TRBD1 aligns across 7 bases. The germline gives CDR1 KGHSH, CDR2 LQKENI. V trimming: 3 bases; J trimming: 4 bases; junction bases outside the gene matches: 5. This CDR3 has 14 residues. CDR3 amino acids: CASSPGSGGYGYTF. CDR3 sequence (DNA): TGTGCCAGCTCACCTGGATCAGGGGGCTATGGCTACACCTTC.

The CDR3 here is CASSFDNEQFF. CDR3 DNA: TGTGCCAGCAGTTTCGACAATGAGCAGTTCTTC. The rearrangement joins TRBV12-3 or TRBV12-4 to TRBJ2-1; D unclear. The CDR3 totals 11 residues. V shed 3 bases and J shed 5 bases, with 2 bases lying between them.

The chain joins TRBV5-1 to TRBJ2-7, with 7 bases identical to TRBD1. The ends lost 1 base at V and 4 bases at J; junction bases unmatched: 5. There are 14 residues in the CDR3. CDR1 SGHRS and CDR2 YFSETQ come from the germline V gene. Written as DNA, the CDR3 is TGCGCCAGCAGCTTGCAGGGGGTCTCTTACGAGCAGTACTTC. Amino acids: CASSLQGVSYEQYF.

The chain recombines TRBV7-9 with TRBJ1-2; TRBD1 is a possible D gene (6 bases). Trimming removed 6 bases at V and 5 bases at J, with 19 bases between. Looked up from germline, CDR1 is SEHNR and CDR2 is FQNEAQ (reference sequence). The CDR3 has 15 residues. The CDR3: CASRSQGQTLYGYTF. In DNA, the CDR3 is TGTGCCAGCAGGAGCCAGGGGCAAACATTATATGGCTACACCTTC.

This clone is a singleton in its sample. V gene TRBV2 combines with J gene TRBJ2-1, with 7 bases fitting TRBD2. Germline CDR1 reads SNHLY; CDR2 reads FYNNEI. This CDR3 spans 15 amino acids. The trim removed 4 bases at V and 8 bases at J, leaving 11 bases unmatched. CDR3 in amino acids: CASSVGLGEVYEQFF. The CDR3 DNA reads as TGTGCCAGCAGTGTAGGACTAGGAGAAGTCTATGAGCAGTTCTTC.

The chain couples TRBV28 to TRBJ1-5; D not resolved. The CDR3 consists of 15 residues. Per germline, CDR1 MDHEN and CDR2 SYDVKM. V dropped 10 bases and J dropped 4 bases, with 20 bases sitting between them. CDR3 amino acids: CATAPIFPGNQPQHF. The DNA for the CDR3 is TGTGCCACCGCCCCTATCTTTCCGGGTAATCAGCCCCAGCATTTT.